The 11 T cell receptor beta chains below were found in one sample sequenced in a study of blood T cell repertoires in COVID-19. Assay: immunoSEQ multiplex PCR; the TCRdb copy retains only in-frame clones and omits some. The sample records 380,000 or so clones, 80% to 90% being singletons. Sequencing used PBMCs or T cells enriched from blood (not recorded which). Receptors were obtained from a man aged 25 to 45 who had recovered from COVID-19.

This rearrangement joins TRBV6-5 to TRBJ2-3; tentative D call: TRBD2 (7 bases). Germline V gene data show CDR1 as MNHEY and CDR2 as SVGAGI. There are 15 residues in the CDR3. The V gene lost 6 bases and the J gene lost 2 bases, with 15 bases spanning the gap. For the CDR3, the DNA is TGTGCCAGCAGGGTGGACGGGGGGCCCACAGATACGCAGTATTTT. Its protein is CASRVDGGPTDTQYF.

V gene TRBV9 combines with J gene TRBJ2-5; 8 bases fit TRBD2. The CDR3 has 16 amino acids. V gave up 3 bases and J gave up 3 bases; unmatched junction bases: 10. Germline CDR1 reads SGDLS; CDR2 reads YYNGEE. The CDR3 nucleotides are TGTGCCAGCAGCGAACGTCTACGCGGGGGGAAAGAGACCCAGTACTTC. This gives the protein CASSERLRGGKETQYF.

The rearrangement joins TRBV4-2 to TRBJ2-1; 9 positions agree with TRBD2. J gave up 7 bases and V 0 bases, and 4 bases lay outside the gene matches. Per germline, CDR1 LGHNA and CDR2 YNFKEQ. This CDR3 region has 15 residues. CDR3 in amino acids: CASSQEAGGWNEQFF. As DNA, the CDR3 is TGTGCCAGCAGCCAAGAAGCGGGGGGCTGGAATGAGCAGTTCTTC.

The chain uses TRBV7-9 and TRBJ1-1; D gene uncertain. Germline loops: CDR1 SEHNR, CDR2 FQNEAQ (reference sequence). Trimming stripped 2 bases from V and 5 bases from J, with 9 bases between. CDR3 length: 13 amino acids. The CDR3 is CASSLNTATEAFF. The CDR3 region has the DNA TGTGCCAGCAGCTTAAATACAGCTACTGAAGCTTTCTTT.

The rearrangement links TRBV6-6 to TRBJ2-5; no reliable D call. Trimming took off 3 bases at V and 5 bases at J, with 4 bases between the two ends. The CDR3 has 11 residues. Germline V lookup: CDR1 MNHNY, CDR2 SVGAGI (reference sequence). This CDR3 reads CASSYPETQYF. The CDR3 DNA reads TGTGCCAGCAGTTATCCGGAGACCCAGTACTTC.

The J gene is TRBJ2-3, the V gene TRBV7-9, with D perhaps matching TRBD1 (6 bases). There are 13 residues in the CDR3. Looked up from germline, CDR1 is SEHNR and CDR2 is FQNEAQ (reference sequence). V was trimmed by 3 bases and J by 4 bases, leaving 8 bases between them. The CDR3 reads CASSLAGADTQYF. The CDR3 DNA reads as TGTGCCAGCAGCTTGGCAGGGGCAGATACGCAGTATTTT.

This rearrangement joins TRBV7-9 to TRBJ2-7; tentative D call: TRBD2 (5 bases). Trimming shortened V by 5 bases and J by 5 bases, and 7 bases separated the two germline ends. The CDR3 has 11 amino acids. Germline assignment: CDR1 SEHNR and CDR2 FQNEAQ (reference sequence). This chain's CDR3 is CASSDGDEQYF. DNA of the CDR3: TGTGCCAGCAGCGACGGGGACGAGCAGTACTTC. The whole variable domain, remainder taken from reference TRBV7-9 and TRBJ2-7, is DTGVSQNPRHKITKRGQNVTFRCDPISEHNRLYWYRQTLGQGPEFLTYFQNEAQLEKSRLLSDRFSAERPKGSFSTLEIQRTEQGDSAMYLCASSDGDEQYFGPGTRLTVT.

With regard to this clone: A read error may produce the germline difference seen at one junction end. This chain uses TRBV18 with TRBJ2-5; TRBD2 matches at 10 bases. The CDR3 has 12 residues. CDR1 is KGHSH and CDR2 is LQKENI in the germline V gene. The CDR3 nucleotides are TGTGCCAGCTCACCCGAGCTAGCGGGGGTTCACTTC. This encodes CASSPELAGVHF.

V and J are TRBV10-1 and TRBJ2-7; D may be TRBD1 (5 bases). The germline V and J ends were trimmed by 3 bases and 5 bases, with 11 bases remaining between them. This CDR3 contains 13 residues. Looked up from germline, CDR1 is WNHNN and CDR2 is SYGVQD (reference sequence). CDR3 sequence: CASSDRVGHEQYF. The DNA for the CDR3 is TGCGCCAGCAGTGACAGGGTCGGCCACGAGCAGTACTTC.

V usage is TRBV2 and J usage is TRBJ1-2; 8 bases align to TRBD1. The CDR3 length is 13 residues. V lost 6 bases, J lost 4 bases, and 4 bases stayed unmatched. Per the germline V gene, CDR1 is SNHLY and CDR2 is FYNNEI. The CDR3 spells CASSAGQGYGYTF. CDR3 DNA: TGTGCCAGCAGCGCCGGACAGGGCTATGGCTACACCTTC.

To note about this clone: Other DNA variants within this sample encode the same CDR3. The gene calls are TRBV30 and TRBJ2-1; D not resolved. CDR3 length: 12 amino acids. Trimming removed 2 bases from V and 8 bases from J, with 10 bases in between. CDR1 GTSNPN and CDR2 SVGIG come from the germline V gene (reference sequence). CDR3 nucleotide sequence: TGTGCCTGGAGTCGACAAGTGGATGAGCAGTTCTTC. Amino acids: CAWSRQVDEQFF.